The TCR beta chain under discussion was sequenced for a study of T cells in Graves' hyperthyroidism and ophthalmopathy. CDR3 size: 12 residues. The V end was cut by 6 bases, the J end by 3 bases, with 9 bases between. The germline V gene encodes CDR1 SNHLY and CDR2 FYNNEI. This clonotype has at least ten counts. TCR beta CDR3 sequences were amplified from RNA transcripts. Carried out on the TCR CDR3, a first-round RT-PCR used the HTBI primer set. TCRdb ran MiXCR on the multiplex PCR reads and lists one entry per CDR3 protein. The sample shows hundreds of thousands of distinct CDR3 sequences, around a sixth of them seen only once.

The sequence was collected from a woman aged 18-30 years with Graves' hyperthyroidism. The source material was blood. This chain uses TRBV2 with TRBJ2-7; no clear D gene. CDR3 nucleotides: TGTGCCAGCAGACTTCAGGACTACGAGCAGTACTTC. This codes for CASRLQDYEQYF.